This note documents a single TCR beta chain sequence. These data are taken from a study of identifying expanded T cells in peripheral blood. The CDR3 contains 14 residues. Trimming pared 4 bases from V and 0 bases from J, leaving 9 bases between. Germline lookup yields CDR1 SGHTA and CDR2 FQGNSA. Clones were read by immunoSEQ multiplex PCR, and TCRdb kept only the in-frame ones, dropping some. This table holds under 150,000 clones, approximately 88% found once. Sequencing used blood. The chain combines TRBV7-2 with TRBJ1-1; D is unclear. This TCR was recovered from a person aged 18 to 75 in good health. The CDR3 protein is CASSSTHMNTEAFF. As DNA, the CDR3 is TGTGCCAGCAGCTCGACGCATATGAACACTGAAGCTTTCTTT.